Included here is one T cell receptor beta chain sequence, with context. Its antigen remains unknown. The data belong to a study of cytomegalovirus exposure and HLA in healthy donors. The CDR3 runs 16 residues. Trimming removed 3 bases at V and 0 bases at J, with 15 bases between. Germline V gene sequence: CDR1 ENHRY, CDR2 SYGVKD. Study conclusions and caveats: A later analysis linked a missense DCLRE1C variant to TCR beta V- and J-gene trimming. A later analysis found most CMV-associated TCR beta chains apparently HLA-restricted.

The primer mix had 60 Vbeta and 13 Jbeta primers. Some clones are missing from TCRdb's copy, which holds only in-frame ones; the method was immunoSEQ multiplex PCR. The table includes some 160,000 clones, around 80% detected once. The rearrangement joins TRBV10-3 to TRBJ2-7, with D possibly matching TRBD2 (6 bases). Sequences were obtained from PBMCs. This TCR was recovered from a male donor in good health and CMV-seronegative. Here the CDR3 reads CAISEFAGLNSYEQYF. The CDR3 DNA is TGTGCCATCAGTGAATTTGCGGGACTGAACTCCTACGAGCAGTACTTC.